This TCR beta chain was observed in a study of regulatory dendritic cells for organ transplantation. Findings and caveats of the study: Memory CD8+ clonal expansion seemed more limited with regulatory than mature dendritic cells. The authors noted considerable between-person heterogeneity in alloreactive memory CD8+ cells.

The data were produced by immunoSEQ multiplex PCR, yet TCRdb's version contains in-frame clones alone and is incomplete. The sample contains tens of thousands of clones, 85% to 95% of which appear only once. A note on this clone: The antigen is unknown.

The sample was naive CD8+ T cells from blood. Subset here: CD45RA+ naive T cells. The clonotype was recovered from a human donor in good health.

The CDR3 DNA is TGTGCCAGCAGTTTAGGACCGAGATACGAGCAGTACTTC. It is translated as CASSLGPRYEQYF. The rearrangement links TRBV28 to TRBJ2-7; the D is unclear. The germline V gene encodes CDR1 MDHEN and CDR2 SYDVKM. This CDR3 is built from 13 residues. Trimming stripped 2 bases from V and 4 bases from J, with 9 bases between.